These 19 T cell receptor beta chains were all obtained from the same sample, sequenced in a study of control samples from healthy donors and cancer patients. Only in-frame clones appear in the TCRdb table, and some are missing; sequencing was by immunoSEQ multiplex PCR. In the table there are 130,000 to 150,000 clones, roughly 89% of which are singletons. Sequenced input: blood. These receptors originate from a man aged 30 to 39 in good health.

The chain combines TRBV24-1 with TRBJ2-5; D may be TRBD2 (5 bases). V was cut by 7 bases and J by 5 bases, with 13 bases left in between. Germline-derived CDR1 and CDR2 are KGHDR and SFDVKD. CDR3 length: 13 amino acids. CDR3 sequence: CATRGRGAETQYF. CDR3 DNA: TGTGCCACCAGGGGCCGGGGTGCGGAGACCCAGTACTTC.

This chain links TRBV5-1 with TRBJ2-7, with D maybe TRBD1 (5 bases). Looked up from germline, CDR1 is SGHRS and CDR2 is YFSETQ. The CDR3 is 16 amino acids. V lost 0 bases and J 0 bases, leaving 13 bases between the germline ends. CDR3: CASSLAGPRSSYEQYF. The CDR3 DNA reads TGCGCCAGCAGCTTGGCAGGGCCGCGCAGCTCCTACGAGCAGTACTTC.

The rearrangement uses TRBV2 and TRBJ1-3; D not certain. CDR3 length: 14 residues. CDR1 and CDR2 from the germline V gene are SNHLY and FYNNEI. V was shortened by 4 bases and J by 2 bases, with 9 bases between the two germline ends. CDR3 DNA: TGTGCCAGCAGTGCAAAAGCGACTGGAAACACCATATATTTT. Translation gives CASSAKATGNTIYF.

The chain uses TRBV7-2 and TRBJ2-5; D is undetermined. Germline-derived CDR1 and CDR2 are SGHTA and FQGNSA. The V end lost 1 base, the J end lost 4 bases, and 13 bases lay between the germline ends. CDR3 length equals 15 residues. CDR3 sequence: CASSLGSRKIETQYF. As DNA, the CDR3 is TGTGCCAGCAGCTTAGGTTCTAGAAAAATAGAGACCCAGTACTTC.

The chain carries TRBV6-1 and TRBJ2-1; D unclear. The CDR3 totals 14 residues. Germline V gene lookup returns CDR1 MNHNS and CDR2 SASEGT. The V gene lost 1 base and the J gene lost 7 bases, with 11 bases spanning the gap. CDR3 region: CASSEGIGINEQFF. The CDR3 DNA reads as TGTGCCAGCAGTGAAGGTATAGGGATAAATGAGCAGTTCTTC.

This rearrangement joins TRBV7-9 to TRBJ2-7, with a tentative D call TRBD1 (5 bases). The V gene's germline CDR1 is SEHNR and CDR2 FQNEAQ (reference sequence). The CDR3 is 15 residues long. V dropped 6 bases and J dropped 1 base, with 16 bases sitting between them. CDR3 region: CASSGLSDNSYEQYF. The CDR3 DNA reads TGTGCCAGCAGTGGGTTATCGGACAATTCCTACGAGCAGTACTTC.

V and J are TRBV27 and TRBJ2-7, with D perhaps being TRBD1 or TRBD2 (6 bases each). Trimming cost V 6 bases and J 7 bases, with 10 bases left between them. The CDR3 extends over 11 amino acids. CDR1 and CDR2 (germline): MNHEY, SMNVEV (reference sequence). CDR3 sequence: CASRGGGEQYF. The DNA for the CDR3 is TGTGCCAGCAGGGGGGGCGGGGAGCAGTACTTC.

The J gene is TRBJ2-1, the V gene TRBV4-1; tentatively, D is TRBD2 (6 bases). V was clipped by 1 base and J by 0 bases, with 13 bases between them. Per germline, CDR1 MGHRA and CDR2 YSYEKL. This CDR3 spans 17 amino acids. The CDR3 protein is CASSQVWGTFSYNEQFF. The CDR3 DNA is TGCGCCAGCAGCCAAGTATGGGGGACTTTCTCCTACAATGAGCAGTTCTTC.

The rearrangement uses TRBV6-1 and TRBJ1-1; TRBD1 is a possible D gene (6 bases). V lost 1 base, J lost 0 bases, and 15 bases lay in between. CDR3 size: 17 residues. Germline V gene lookup returns CDR1 MNHNS and CDR2 SASEGT. CDR3 DNA sequence: TGTGCCAGCAGTGAAGTTGGCAGGGGTCTTATGAACACTGAAGCTTTCTTT. Its protein product is CASSEVGRGLMNTEAFF.

The chain is built from TRBV7-2 and TRBJ2-7; no clear D gene. CDR1 SGHTA and CDR2 FQGNSA come from the germline V gene. V shed 2 bases and J shed 5 bases, with 13 bases lying between them. This CDR3 is built from 14 residues. CDR3 nucleotide sequence: TGTGCCAGCAGCTTACCTTCAATGTCCCACGAGCAGTACTTC. It specifies CASSLPSMSHEQYF. Full variable domain (missing parts from reference TRBV7-2 and TRBJ2-7): GAGVSQSPSNKVTEKGKDVELRCDPISGHTALYWYRQSLGQGLEFLIYFQGNSAPDKSGLPSDRFSAERTGGSVSTLTIQRTQQEDSAVYLCASSLPSMSHEQYFGPGTRLTVT.

The chain couples TRBV6-5 to TRBJ2-1; TRBD1 matches at 11 bases. V lost 2 bases, J lost 6 bases, and 6 bases stayed unmatched. Germline CDR1 reads MNHEY; CDR2 reads SVGAGI. The CDR3 is made up of 16 amino acids. The CDR3: CASSYEEGTGGNEQFF. The DNA of the CDR3 is TGTGCCAGCAGTTACGAGGAAGGGACAGGGGGCAATGAGCAGTTCTTC.

This chain uses TRBV29-1 with TRBJ1-4, with 7 bases lining up with TRBD1. The CDR3 runs 13 residues. Germline V lookup: CDR1 SQVTM, CDR2 ANQGSEA. The junction had 4 bases not matched to a gene; V was cut back by 7 bases and J by 2 bases. CDR3 in DNA: TGCAGCGCTAGGGGACAGACTAATGAAAAACTGTTTTTT. Its protein product is CSARGQTNEKLFF.

This clone was recorded once. The CDR3 nucleotides are TGCAGTGCTAGTAGACAGGGTGGCAATCAGCCCCAGCATTTT. As protein: CSASRQGGNQPQHF. The chain carries TRBV20-1 and TRBJ1-5; TRBD1 aligns across 7 bases. Germline loops: CDR1 DFQATT, CDR2 SNEGSKA (reference sequence). V gave up 3 bases and J gave up 2 bases; unmatched junction bases: 4. This CDR3 contains 14 residues.

The chain couples TRBV18 to TRBJ2-7; 7 bases match TRBD1. The CDR3 runs 16 residues. J gave up 5 bases and V 5 bases, and 15 bases lay outside the gene matches. Germline values: CDR1 KGHSH, CDR2 LQKENI. The CDR3 loop is CASSIAGTDFSNEQYF. In nucleotides, the CDR3 is TGTGCCAGCTCAATAGCCGGGACAGACTTTAGTAACGAGCAGTACTTC.

The count of this clone is one. The chain uses TRBV4-1 and TRBJ2-7; 10 bases are shared with TRBD2. The germline V gene encodes CDR1 MGHRA and CDR2 YSYEKL. CDR3 length: 18 amino acids. V was pared by 3 bases and J by 5 bases, with 16 bases of the junction left unmatched. Here the CDR3 reads CASSHTGTSDPKKDEQYF. Written as DNA, the CDR3 is TGCGCCAGCAGCCACACCGGGACTAGCGACCCGAAAAAAGACGAGCAGTACTTC.

This clone appeared a few times. The genes are TRBV5-1 and TRBJ2-7; D not resolved. There are 11 residues in the CDR3. V lost 2 bases to trimming and J lost 5 bases, with 5 bases between them. Germline V gives CDR1 SGHRS, CDR2 YFSETQ. The CDR3 sequence: CASSFQNEQYF. CDR3 nucleotide sequence: TGCGCCAGCAGCTTCCAGAACGAGCAGTACTTC. The entire variable domain, with the rest obtained from reference TRBV5-1 and TRBJ2-7, is as follows: KAGVTQTPRYLIKTRGQQVTLSCSPISGHRSVSWYQQTPGQGLQFLFEYFSETQRNKGNFPGRFSGRQFSNSRSEMNVSTLELGDSALYLCASSFQNEQYFGPGTRLTVT.

This clone appeared a single time. The chain couples TRBV7-9 to TRBJ2-5; D is possibly TRBD1 or TRBD2 (5 bases each). The V and J ends lost 10 bases and 5 bases respectively, with 11 bases between them. The CDR3 extends over 11 amino acids. Germline lookup yields CDR1 SEHNR and CDR2 FQNEAQ (reference sequence). The CDR3 nucleotides read TGTGCCACCACCAGGGACGAGACCCAGTACTTC. The encoded protein is CATTRDETQYF.

This clone was detected only a few times. The chain joins TRBV2 to TRBJ2-3; 12 nucleotides agree with TRBD2. CDR3 length: 19 amino acids. From germline, CDR1 is SNHLY and CDR2 FYNNEI. V lost 0 bases and J lost 0; bases outside the gene matches: 7. This CDR3 reads CASSEASGLAGISTDTQYF. The CDR3 DNA sequence: TGTGCCAGCAGTGAAGCCTCGGGACTAGCGGGCATTAGCACAGATACGCAGTATTTT.

The rearrangement links TRBV27 to TRBJ2-3; 11 bases match TRBD2. The J segment lost 4 bases and the V segment lost 4 bases, leaving 1 base of the junction unmatched. CDR1 and CDR2 (germline): MNHEY, SMNVEV (reference sequence). The CDR3 length is 14 residues. The DNA for the CDR3 is TGTGCCAGCAGTTCGGGACTAGCGGCAGATACGCAGTATTTT. Its translation: CASSSGLAADTQYF.